This entry concerns a single T cell receptor (beta chain). These data originate in a study of blood T cell repertoires in COVID-19. Those who participated ranged in age from roughly 18 to 89 years and resided in about two dozen US areas. Two negative PCRs, clearance, or symptom resolution were required of recovered Cohort 3 donors. Germline V gene data show CDR1 as LGHDT and CDR2 as YNNKEL (reference sequence). This CDR3 has 14 amino acids. Trimming stripped 4 bases from V and 3 bases from J, with 10 bases between. TCRdb's table, derived via immunoSEQ multiplex PCR, lists solely in-frame clones and lacks some. The sample includes 150,000 to 200,000 clones, over 75% of them seen just once.

The chain uses TRBV3-1 (or the pseudogene TRBV3-2) and TRBJ1-3, with D perhaps matching TRBD1 (5 bases). The specimen sequenced was PBMCs or T cells enriched from blood (not recorded which). This receptor was taken from a woman aged 45-59 years who had recovered from COVID-19. DNA for the CDR3: TGTGCCAGCAGCCTCGGGGGTGTTGGAAACACCATATATTTT. Encoded protein: CASSLGGVGNTIYF.